This is a list of T cell receptor beta chains from one sample in a study of shared clonotypes between healthy human individuals. The table came from immunoSEQ multiplex PCR; TCRdb's copy has only in-frame clones and leaves some out. Of about 980,000 clones in the sample, 70% to 85% were seen once. Specimen: memory CD4+ T cells sorted from blood. All receptors derive from a man in his late teens or twenties in good health. Each CDR3 is given with its conserved first and last residue. D genes are given only for firm matches. Where a row states a size, it is once, few, many or the class of an expanded clone; other rows omit it.

d_gene	v_gene	j_gene	abundance	CDR3nt	CDR3aa
TRBD2	TRBV5-1	TRBJ2-3	.	TGCGCCAGCAGCTTGCCCAAACTAGCGGGATACTCAGATACGCAGTATTTT	CASSLPKLAGYSDTQYF
.	TRBV9	TRBJ1-1	few	TGTGCCAGCAGCGCGACGGACGTTGGAGGGGAAGCTTTCTTT	CASSATDVGGEAFF
TRBD1	TRBV28	TRBJ1-2	.	TGTGCCAGCATGACAGGGCCCCCCGGGTATGGCTACACCTTC	CASMTGPPGYGYTF
.	TRBV11-1	TRBJ2-1	.	TGTGCCAGCAGCTTAGCGGTCCGGGGCCCCAATGAGCAGTTCTTC	CASSLAVRGPNEQFF
.	TRBV11-2	TRBJ1-1	.	TGTGCCAGCAGCTACGGGGGGGCAACTGAAGCTTTCTTT	CASSYGGATEAFF
.	TRBV12-5	TRBJ2-1	.	TGTGCTAGTGGTACTTTTTTAGCGCAGTCCTACAATGAGCAGTTCTTC	CASGTFLAQSYNEQFF
TRBD2	TRBV5-5	TRBJ2-1	many	TGTGCCAGCAGCGGAGGGACTAGCGGGAGGGGCGAGCAGTTCTTC	CASSGGTSGRGEQFF
TRBD1	TRBV6-1	TRBJ1-1	.	TGTGCCAGCATCCTGCGGACAGGCGGAGGAGCTTTCTTT	CASILRTGGGAFF
.	TRBV6-5	TRBJ2-1	.	TGTGCCAGCAGTCCGCGGCCCAACCATGAGCAGTTCTTC	CASSPRPNHEQFF
.	TRBV30	TRBJ1-6	once	TGTGCCGAGAGGGCAGGGATCAATTCACCCCTCCACTTT	CAERAGINSPLHF
.	TRBV5-4	TRBJ1-2	.	TGTGCCAGCAGCCTCTCGATGGGACATGGAAGCTATGGCTACACCTTC	CASSLSMGHGSYGYTF
TRBD1	TRBV30	TRBJ1-1	few	TGTGCCTTAACAGCAGGGACAGGGTACACTGAAGCTTTCTTT	CALTAGTGYTEAFF
.	TRBV4-1	TRBJ2-7	.	TGCGCCAGCAGCCAAGATTGGGGGTCCAGCACCTACGAGCAGTACTTC	CASSQDWGSSTYEQYF
TRBD2	TRBV9	TRBJ2-1	few	TGTGCCAGCAGCGAGGGGACTAGCGGGAGTAGGAATGAGCAGTTCTTC	CASSEGTSGSRNEQFF
TRBD1	TRBV28	TRBJ1-5	.	TGTGCCAGCAGTTCCTCCAGGGGGAGTCAGCCCCAGCATTTT	CASSSSRGSQPQHF
TRBD2	TRBV29-1	TRBJ2-3	.	TGCAGCGCCTGGGGACTAGCGGGAGGAACAGATACGCAGTATTTT	CSAWGLAGGTDTQYF
TRBD1	TRBV6-1	TRBJ2-6	.	TGTGCCAGCAGAAACGACAGGGCTGGGGCCAACGTCCTGACTTTC	CASRNDRAGANVLTF
.	TRBV30	TRBJ2-5	.	TGTGCCTGGAGTGTTCGGGGTGGCACCCAGGCAGAGACCCAGTACTTC	CAWSVRGGTQAETQYF
TRBD2	TRBV5-6	TRBJ2-3	few	TGTGCCAGCAGCCTGGTAGGCGAGGCGCGGGGGGATACGCAGTATTTT	CASSLVGEARGDTQYF
.	TRBV18	TRBJ1-2	.	TGTGCCAGCTCCGGACGGTCGGGCTACACCTTC	CASSGRSGYTF
.	TRBV4-3	TRBJ2-3	.	TGCGCCAGCAGCCAAGACGGGGGAGTCACAGATACGCAGTATTTT	CASSQDGGVTDTQYF
.	TRBV27	TRBJ2-7	.	TGTGCCAGCAGGTTCGCGCTCGGCGAGCAGTACTTC	CASRFALGEQYF
.	TRBV25-1	TRBJ1-3	.	TGTGCCAGCACCGCCTTGGACTCCGGGGCCCCCTCTGGAAACACCATATATTTT	CASTALDSGAPSGNTIYF
.	TRBV10-1	TRBJ1-1	.	TGCGCCAGCAGTGAAAATTCTGGGAACACTGAAGCTTTCTTT	CASSENSGNTEAFF
TRBD2	TRBV6-5	TRBJ2-2	.	TGTGCCAGCAGTCGGGGGGGCACCGGGGAGCTGTTTTTT	CASSRGGTGELFF
TRBD2	TRBV4-1	TRBJ2-1	few	TGCGCCAGCAGCCAAGGGCCAGCGGGAGGTTTAAATGAGCAGTTCTTC	CASSQGPAGGLNEQFF
.	TRBV10-3	TRBJ2-3	.	TGTGCCATCACCAGGCAGGGTGCAGATACGCAGTATTTT	CAITRQGADTQYF
.	TRBV6-1	TRBJ2-5	.	TGTGCCAGCAGTGGGACAAGCGTAGAGACCCAGTACTTC	CASSGTSVETQYF
.	TRBV15	TRBJ2-5	.	TGTGCCACCAGCAGAGATCGGGTAGGCGGGGAGACCCAGTACTTC	CATSRDRVGGETQYF
TRBD1	TRBV11-2	TRBJ1-2	few	TGTGCCAGCAGCTTAGTGGACAGGGGTGGCTACACCTTC	CASSLVDRGGYTF
.	TRBV10-3	TRBJ1-4	.	TGTGCCATCAGTGAGTCGTCAGGGATTGGTGAAAAACTGTTTTTT	CAISESSGIGEKLFF
.	TRBV11-2	TRBJ1-2	.	TGTGCCAGCAGCCTTTCATTCAGTGGTGGCTACACCTTC	CASSLSFSGGYTF
.	TRBV5-1	TRBJ2-7	.	TGCGCCAGCAGCTTGGGGGATTCCGGGATTTGGAAGCAGTACTTC	CASSLGDSGIWKQYF
.	TRBV2	TRBJ2-7	.	TGTGCCGGATCCTCGGGGGAATACGAGCAGTACTTC	CAGSSGEYEQYF
.	TRBV2	TRBJ1-5	.	TGTGCCAGCAAAGGGTTCAGCAATCAGCCCCAGCATTTT	CASKGFSNQPQHF
TRBD2	TRBV18	TRBJ2-5	once	TGTGCCAGCTCGGCAGGGACTAGCTTACAAGAGACCCAGTACTTC	CASSAGTSLQETQYF
.	TRBV27	TRBJ2-7	.	TGTGCCAGCAGTTTAGAACCGACCCCTGTCTACGAGCAGTACTTC	CASSLEPTPVYEQYF
.	TRBV18	TRBJ1-1	.	TGTGCCAGCTCACAGGGATTGGGGAACACTGAAGCTTTCTTT	CASSQGLGNTEAFF
TRBD2	TRBV30	TRBJ2-3	.	TGTGCCTGGAGTTTAGCGGGGATACGCACAGATACGCAGTATTTT	CAWSLAGIRTDTQYF
.	TRBV6-1	TRBJ2-1	.	TGTGCCAGCAGTTTTACGAGGGAGAATGAGCAGTTCTTC	CASSFTRENEQFF
TRBD2	TRBV10-3	TRBJ2-7	.	TGTGCCATCAGTGAGTCGGTAACTAGCGGGCAGAAGTCCGAGCAGTACTTC	CAISESVTSGQKSEQYF
.	TRBV7-3	TRBJ1-1	.	TGTGCCAGCAGCTTAAGAATGAACACTGAAGCTTTCTTT	CASSLRMNTEAFF
TRBD1	TRBV7-9	TRBJ1-1	few	TGTGCCAGCAGCCCCGGACAGGGGGCGGGAACTGAAGCTTTCTTT	CASSPGQGAGTEAFF
TRBD2	TRBV2	TRBJ2-1	.	TGTGCCAGCAGGGCTAGCGGGACACACAATGAGCAGTTCTTC	CASRASGTHNEQFF
TRBD1	TRBV25-1	TRBJ2-1	.	TGTGCCAGCCAGGCCGAGACAGGGCCGCAGTTCTTC	CASQAETGPQFF
.	TRBV19	TRBJ1-2	.	TGTGCCAGTAGCAGGGACACCTACTATGGCTACACCTTC	CASSRDTYYGYTF
.	TRBV7-2	TRBJ1-6	.	TGTGCCAGCAGCTTTGACTCGACGGCCGATTATTCACCCCTCCACTTT	CASSFDSTADYSPLHF
.	TRBV7-3	TRBJ1-1	.	TGTGCCAGCAGCCTACGAATGAACACTGAAGCTTTCTTT	CASSLRMNTEAFF